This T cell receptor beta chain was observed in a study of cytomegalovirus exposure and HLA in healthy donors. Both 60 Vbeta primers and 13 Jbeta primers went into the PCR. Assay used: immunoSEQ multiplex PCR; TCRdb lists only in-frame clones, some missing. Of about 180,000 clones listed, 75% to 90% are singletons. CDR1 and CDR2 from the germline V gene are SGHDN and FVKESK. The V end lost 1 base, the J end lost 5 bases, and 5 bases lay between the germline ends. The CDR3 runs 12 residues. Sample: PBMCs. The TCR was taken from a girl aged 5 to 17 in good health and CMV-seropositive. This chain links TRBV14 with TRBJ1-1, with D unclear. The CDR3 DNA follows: TGTGCCAGCAGCCAAGCTAGGACTGAAGCTTTCTTT. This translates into CASSQARTEAFF.